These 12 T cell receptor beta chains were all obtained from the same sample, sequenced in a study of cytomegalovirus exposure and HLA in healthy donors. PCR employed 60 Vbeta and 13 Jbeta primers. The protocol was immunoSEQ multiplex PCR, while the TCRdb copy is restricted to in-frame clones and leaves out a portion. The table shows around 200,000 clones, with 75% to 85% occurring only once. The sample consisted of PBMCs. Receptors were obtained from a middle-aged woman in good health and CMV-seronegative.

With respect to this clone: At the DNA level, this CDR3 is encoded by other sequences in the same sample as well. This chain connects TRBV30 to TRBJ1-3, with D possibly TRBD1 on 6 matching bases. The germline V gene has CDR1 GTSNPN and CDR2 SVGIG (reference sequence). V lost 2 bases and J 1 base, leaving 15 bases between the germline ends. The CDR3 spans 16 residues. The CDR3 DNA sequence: TGTGCCTGGAGTTTCGGGGGGGGGCTATCTGGAAACACCATATATTTT. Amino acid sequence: CAWSFGGGLSGNTIYF.

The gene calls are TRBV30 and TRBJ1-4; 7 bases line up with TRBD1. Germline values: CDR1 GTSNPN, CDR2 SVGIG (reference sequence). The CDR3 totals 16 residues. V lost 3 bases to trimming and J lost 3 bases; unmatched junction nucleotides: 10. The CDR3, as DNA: TGTGCCTGGAGGTTGACTCCGGGACAGTCTAATGAAAAACTGTTTTTT. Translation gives CAWRLTPGQSNEKLFF.

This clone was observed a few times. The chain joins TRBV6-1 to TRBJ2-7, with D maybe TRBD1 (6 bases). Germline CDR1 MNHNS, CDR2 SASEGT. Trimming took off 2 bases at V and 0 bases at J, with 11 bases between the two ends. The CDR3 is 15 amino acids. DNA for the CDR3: TGTGCCAGCAGTGAATGGCAGGGGAGCTCCTACGAGCAGTACTTC. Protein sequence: CASSEWQGSSYEQYF.

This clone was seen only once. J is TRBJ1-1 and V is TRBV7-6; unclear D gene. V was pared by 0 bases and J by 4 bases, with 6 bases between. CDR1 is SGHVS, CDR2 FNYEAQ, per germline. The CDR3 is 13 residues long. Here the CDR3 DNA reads TGTGCCAGCAGCTTAGCCCCTAGCACTGAAGCTTTCTTT. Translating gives CASSLAPSTEAFF.

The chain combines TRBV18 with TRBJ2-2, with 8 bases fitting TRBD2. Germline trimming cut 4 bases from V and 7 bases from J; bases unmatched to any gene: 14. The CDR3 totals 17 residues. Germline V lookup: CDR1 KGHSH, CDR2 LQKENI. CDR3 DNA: TGTGCCAGCTCACTCCCGATGAGCGGGAGTACGGGCGGGGAGCTGTTTTTT. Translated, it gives CASSLPMSGSTGGELFF.

The CDR3 coding sequence is TGTGCCAGCAGTTTTTGGACAGGGAAGAACACTGAAGCTTTCTTT. Translation gives CASSFWTGKNTEAFF. V and J are TRBV27 and TRBJ1-1, with 8 nucleotides matching TRBD1. Germline CDR1 is MNHEY and CDR2 is SMNVEV (reference sequence). With 3 bases clipped from V and 1 base from J, the junction kept 4 bases outside the gene matches. This CDR3 comprises 15 residues.

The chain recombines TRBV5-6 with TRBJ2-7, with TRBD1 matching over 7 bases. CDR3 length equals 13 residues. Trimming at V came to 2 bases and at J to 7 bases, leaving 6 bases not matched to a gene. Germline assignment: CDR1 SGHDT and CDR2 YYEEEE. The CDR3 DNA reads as TGTGCCAGCAGCTTCCGGGACAGCTGGGAGCAGTACTTC. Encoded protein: CASSFRDSWEQYF. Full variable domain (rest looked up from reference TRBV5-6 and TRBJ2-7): DAGVTQSPTHLIKTRGQQVTLRCSPKSGHDTVSWYQQALGQGPQFIFQYYEEEERQRGNFPDRFSGHQFPNYSSELNVNALLLGDSALYLCASSFRDSWEQYFGPGTRLTVT.

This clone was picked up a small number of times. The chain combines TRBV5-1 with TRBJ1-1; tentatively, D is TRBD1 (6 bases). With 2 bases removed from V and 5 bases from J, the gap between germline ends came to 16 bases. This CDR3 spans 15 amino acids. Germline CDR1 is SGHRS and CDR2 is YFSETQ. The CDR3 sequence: CASSFGRGYATEAFF. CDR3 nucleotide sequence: TGCGCCAGCAGCTTCGGCAGGGGATACGCGACTGAAGCTTTCTTT.

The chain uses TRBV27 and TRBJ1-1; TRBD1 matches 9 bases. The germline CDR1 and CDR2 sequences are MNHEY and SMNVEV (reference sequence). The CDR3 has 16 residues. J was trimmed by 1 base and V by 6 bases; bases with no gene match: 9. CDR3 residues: CASSPGTGFRNTEAFF. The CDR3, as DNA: TGTGCCAGCAGCCCCGGGACAGGGTTTCGGAACACTGAAGCTTTCTTT.

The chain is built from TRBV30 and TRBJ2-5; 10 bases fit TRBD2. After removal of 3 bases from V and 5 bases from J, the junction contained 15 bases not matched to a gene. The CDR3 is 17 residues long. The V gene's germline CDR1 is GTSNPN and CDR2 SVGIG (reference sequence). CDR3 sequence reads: CAWSRGFSGRASETQYF. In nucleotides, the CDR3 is TGTGCCTGGAGCAGGGGATTCAGCGGGAGGGCCTCGGAGACCCAGTACTTC.

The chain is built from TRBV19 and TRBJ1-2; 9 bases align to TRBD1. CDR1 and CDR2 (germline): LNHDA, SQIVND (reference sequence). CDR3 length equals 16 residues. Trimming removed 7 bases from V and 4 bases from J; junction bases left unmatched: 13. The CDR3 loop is CASTSTPGQGFYGYTF. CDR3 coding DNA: TGTGCCAGTACCTCAACCCCGGGACAGGGCTTCTATGGCTACACCTTC.

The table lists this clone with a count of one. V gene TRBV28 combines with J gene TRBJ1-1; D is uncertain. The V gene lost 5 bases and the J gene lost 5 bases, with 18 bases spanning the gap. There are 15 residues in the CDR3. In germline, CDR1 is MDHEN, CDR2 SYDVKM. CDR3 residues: CASSDSGGIGTEAFF. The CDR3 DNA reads TGTGCCAGCAGTGACTCAGGAGGGATAGGTACTGAAGCTTTCTTT.